This TCR beta chain was recorded in a study of cytomegalovirus exposure and HLA in healthy donors. Across the whole study: Early released data had tens of millions of unique TCRs, all coming from HLA-typed donors.

This CDR3 region has 15 residues. Trimming removed 6 bases from V and 4 bases from J, with 19 bases in between. From germline, CDR1 is MDHEN and CDR2 SYDVKM. PCR employed 60 Vbeta and 13 Jbeta primers. The method was immunoSEQ multiplex PCR; TCRdb's version includes in-frame clones alone and lacks a portion of them. The sample contains 75,000 to 80,000 clones, about 79% of which appear only once. In regard to this clone: Its specificity is unknown.

General study points: Sequencing probably produced one cluster of sequence variants that were highly shared.

The sample consisted of PBMCs. The chain carries TRBV28 and TRBJ2-7, with a possible D match to TRBD2 (6 bases). The receptor's source is a middle-aged man in good health and CMV-seronegative. CDR3 sequence (DNA): TGTGCCAGCAGCCTCAACGGGGACGGGACTTACGAGCAGTACTTC. Translating gives CASSLNGDGTYEQYF.